The rows below give T cell receptor beta chains drawn from one sample of a study of regulatory T cells in long-lasting Graves disease. Each CDR3 protein is one row after TCRdb ran MiXCR on the multiplex PCR reads. Of fewer than 400,000 distinct CDR3 sequences listed, 20% were seen once; the top ten hold about 29%. The specimen comprised peripheral blood mononuclear cells (PBMCs), sampled when the disease was refractory, from a patient treated with antithyroid drugs. These receptors were taken from a female donor with Graves disease. CDR3s include the opening cysteine and the closing phenylalanine or tryptophan.

CASSIELAGAHSGANVLTF,TRBV19,TRBJ2-6
CASRLRNEKLFF,TRBV3-1,TRBJ1-4
CASSLIVNTGGEQYF,TRBV11-2,TRBJ2-7
CASSPRDSPNSPLHF,TRBV5-1,TRBJ1-6
CATSESGTGGVGYTF,TRBV24-1,TRBJ1-2
CASSQGNRNTEAFF,TRBV3-1,TRBJ1-1
CASSVETQYF,TRBV2,TRBJ2-5
CASSLPGSGPGELFF,TRBV6-1,TRBJ2-2
CATGTSGSMGNIQYF,TRBV10-3,TRBJ2-4
CASSTWDNPYEQYF,TRBV27,TRBJ2-7
CASGGQGSSGANVLTF,TRBV6-1,TRBJ2-6
CAISELGTGVSYEQYF,TRBV10-3,TRBJ2-7
CASTWGIQETQYF,TRBV12-3/TRBV12-4,TRBJ2-5
CASSEAGEGQPQHF,TRBV13,TRBJ1-5
CASSYSQRYQETQYF,TRBV6-2/TRBV6-3,TRBJ2-5
CASSPGSAVSGANVLTF,TRBV18,TRBJ2-6
CASSSSRGGGGAVNIQYF,TRBV5-5,TRBJ2-4
CASSHRDRGLGNQPQHF,TRBV19,TRBJ1-5
CASSQIRGQGAHGELFF,TRBV19,TRBJ2-2
CYRGTDYEQYF,TRBV6-2/TRBV6-3,TRBJ2-7
CASSSGHRRTEAFF,TRBV6-2/TRBV6-3,TRBJ1-1
CASSQEARERKFF,TRBV4-2,TRBJ2-1
CASSLNGGGVRDYEQYF,TRBV11-2,TRBJ2-7
CSVAGVTSTGELFF,TRBV29-1,TRBJ2-2
CASSRQGYRSYEQYF,TRBV2,TRBJ2-7
CASSLASGRSTDTQYF,TRBV5-1,TRBJ2-3
CASSPDNSYNSPLHF,TRBV18,TRBJ1-6
CASSRTGTGNTIYF,TRBV9,TRBJ1-3
CASSFGQANSPLHF,TRBV12-3/TRBV12-4,TRBJ1-6
CASSPRDRGNTGELFF,TRBV7-9,TRBJ2-2
CASSYYAGERVAQYF,TRBV7-3,TRBJ2-5
CASSSFGLAGVETQYF,TRBV27,TRBJ2-5
CASRSTSGGTDTQYF,TRBV11-1,TRBJ2-3
CASSDIDRTYEQYF,TRBV5-1,TRBJ2-7
CASSPGLATSEQYF,TRBV6-1,TRBJ2-7
CASSQVVGFPYEQYF,TRBV14,TRBJ2-7
CAISESERARGGF,TRBV10-3,TRBJ2-7
CASSQGGLEQTEAFF,TRBV4-3,TRBJ1-1
CASSLYRGGDEQYF,TRBV28,TRBJ2-7
CAWTRGGFGANVLTF,TRBV30,TRBJ2-6
CATTHPGQGAPTF,TRBV15,TRBJ1-2